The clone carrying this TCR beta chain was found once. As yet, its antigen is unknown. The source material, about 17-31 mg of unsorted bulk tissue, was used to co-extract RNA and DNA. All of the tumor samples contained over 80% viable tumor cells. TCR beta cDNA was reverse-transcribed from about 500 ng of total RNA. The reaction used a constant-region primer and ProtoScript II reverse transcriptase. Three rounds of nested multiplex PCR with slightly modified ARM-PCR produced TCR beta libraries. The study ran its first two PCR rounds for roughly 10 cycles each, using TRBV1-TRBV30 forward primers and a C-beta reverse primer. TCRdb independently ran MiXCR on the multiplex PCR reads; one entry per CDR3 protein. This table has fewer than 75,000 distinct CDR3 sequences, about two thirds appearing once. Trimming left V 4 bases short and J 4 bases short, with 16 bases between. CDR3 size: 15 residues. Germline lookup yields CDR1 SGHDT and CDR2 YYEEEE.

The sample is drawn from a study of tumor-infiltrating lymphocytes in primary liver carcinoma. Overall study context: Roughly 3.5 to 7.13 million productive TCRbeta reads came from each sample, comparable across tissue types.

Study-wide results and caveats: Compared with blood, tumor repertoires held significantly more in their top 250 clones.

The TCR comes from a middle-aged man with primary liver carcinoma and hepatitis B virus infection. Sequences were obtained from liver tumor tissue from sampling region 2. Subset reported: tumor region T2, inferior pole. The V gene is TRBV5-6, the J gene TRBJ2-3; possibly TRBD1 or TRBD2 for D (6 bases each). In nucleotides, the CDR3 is TGTGCCAGCAGCGCGGGACAAAGAAGGTCAGATACGCAGTATTTT. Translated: CASSAGQRRSDTQYF.